The T cell receptor (beta chain) under discussion was sequenced for a study of blood T cell repertoires in COVID-19. Across the whole study: Donors in the United States, Italy and Spain gave samples during acute or convalescent COVID-19. T cells, B-cell-depleted T cells, or PBMCs supplied cDNA or gDNA.

In the authors' workflow: Estimation of nucleated cell counts relied on the amplification of reference gene primers. Produced via immunoSEQ multiplex PCR; TCRdb's table is partial and in-frame only. The DNA gave D and trimming, while V, J and clone size come from that table. The sample lists about 84,000 clones, around three quarters occurring once. This clone came up a few times. The V end lost 3 bases, the J end lost 1 base, and 15 bases lay between the germline ends. The CDR3 covers 16 residues. Germline V lookup: CDR1 LNHDA, CDR2 SQIVND (reference sequence). V and J are TRBV19 and TRBJ1-1; no definite D call. The sample was peripheral blood. This TCR was sampled from a man in his forties or fifties with active or convalescent COVID-19. Here the CDR3 DNA reads TGTGCCAGTAGTATGGGTCGGGTGGCAACGAACACTGAAGCTTTCTTT. Translation: CASSMGRVATNTEAFF.